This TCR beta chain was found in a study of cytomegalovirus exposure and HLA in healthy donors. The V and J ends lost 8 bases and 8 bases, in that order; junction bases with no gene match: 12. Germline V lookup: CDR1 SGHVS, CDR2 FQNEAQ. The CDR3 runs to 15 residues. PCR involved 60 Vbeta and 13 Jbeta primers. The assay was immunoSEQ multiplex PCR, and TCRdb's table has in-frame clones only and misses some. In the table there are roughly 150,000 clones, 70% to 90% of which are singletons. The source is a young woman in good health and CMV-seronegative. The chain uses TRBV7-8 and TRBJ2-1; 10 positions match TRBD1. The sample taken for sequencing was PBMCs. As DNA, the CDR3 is TGTGCCAGCGTCACCGGGACAGGGGAGACGCATGAGCAGTTCTTC. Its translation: CASVTGTGETHEQFF.